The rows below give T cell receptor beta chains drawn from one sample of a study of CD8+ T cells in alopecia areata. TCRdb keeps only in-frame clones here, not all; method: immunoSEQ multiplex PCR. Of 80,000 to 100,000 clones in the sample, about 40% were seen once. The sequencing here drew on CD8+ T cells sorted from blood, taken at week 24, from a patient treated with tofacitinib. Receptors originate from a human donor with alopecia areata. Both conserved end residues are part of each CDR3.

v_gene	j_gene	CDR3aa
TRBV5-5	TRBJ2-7	CASSEFLFSDYEQYF
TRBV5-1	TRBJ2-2	CASSLFQRGSGELFF
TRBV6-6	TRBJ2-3	CASSDPGPRDTQYF
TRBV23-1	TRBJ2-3	CASSPGGRSDTQYF
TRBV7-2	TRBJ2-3	CASSSGSFTDTQYF
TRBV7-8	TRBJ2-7	CASSPRTSGSPDEQYF
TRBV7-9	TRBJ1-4	CASSWSGEKLFF
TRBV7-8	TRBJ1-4	CASSPGTGNEKLFF
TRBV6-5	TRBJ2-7	CASSYSSLGSSYEQYF
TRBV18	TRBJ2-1	CASSPASSGSNNEQFF
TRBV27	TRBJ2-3	CASRSSGAEGTSTDTQYF
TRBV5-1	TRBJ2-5	CASSFRGGGRRETQYF
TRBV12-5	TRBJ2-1	CASGLDHHNEQFF
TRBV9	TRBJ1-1	CASSVSGGGGEAFF